This T cell receptor beta chain was retrieved from a study of blood T cell repertoires in COVID-19. The CDR3 is 15 amino acids. With V trimmed by 5 bases and J by 5 bases, 4 bases remained unmatched. Germline CDR1 and CDR2: MNHEY and SVGAGI. TCRdb keeps only in-frame clones here, not all; method: immunoSEQ multiplex PCR. The sample holds 140,000 to 150,000 clones, around 82% seen once. Sequenced input: peripheral blood. The clonotype originates from a human donor in a cohort sampled during active COVID-19. This chain joins TRBV6-5 and TRBJ2-1; 12 bases map to TRBD2. In DNA form, the CDR3 reads TGTGCCAGCAGTCGTACTAGCGGGGGGAACAATGAGCAGTTCTTC. It is translated as CASSRTSGGNNEQFF.